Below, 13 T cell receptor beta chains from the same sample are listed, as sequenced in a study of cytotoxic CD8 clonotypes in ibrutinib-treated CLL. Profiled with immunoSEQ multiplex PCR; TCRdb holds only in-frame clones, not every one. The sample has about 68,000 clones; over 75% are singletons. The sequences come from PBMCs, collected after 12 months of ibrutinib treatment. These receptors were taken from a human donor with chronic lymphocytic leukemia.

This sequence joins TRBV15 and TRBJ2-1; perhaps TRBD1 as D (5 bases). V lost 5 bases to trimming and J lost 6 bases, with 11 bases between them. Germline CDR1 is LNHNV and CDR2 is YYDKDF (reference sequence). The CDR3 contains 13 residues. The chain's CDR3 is CATSSGRGNEQFF. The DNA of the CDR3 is TGTGCCACCAGCTCCGGAAGGGGCAATGAGCAGTTCTTC.

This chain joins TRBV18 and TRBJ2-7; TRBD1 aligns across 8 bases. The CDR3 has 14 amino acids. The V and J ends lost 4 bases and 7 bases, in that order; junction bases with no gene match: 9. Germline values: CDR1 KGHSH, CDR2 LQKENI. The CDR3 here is CASSRGQGPREQYF. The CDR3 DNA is TGTGCCAGCTCACGCGGACAGGGCCCAAGGGAGCAGTACTTC.

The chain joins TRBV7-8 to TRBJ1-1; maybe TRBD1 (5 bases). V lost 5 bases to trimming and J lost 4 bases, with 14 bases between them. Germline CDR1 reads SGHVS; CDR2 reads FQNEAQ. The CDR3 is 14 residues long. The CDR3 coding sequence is TGTGCCAGCAGCGGGCAGGGTAGGAGCACTGAAGCTTTCTTT. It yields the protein CASSGQGRSTEAFF. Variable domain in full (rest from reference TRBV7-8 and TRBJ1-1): GAGVSQSPRYKVAKRGQDVALRCDPISGHVSLFWYQQALGQGPEFLTYFQNEAQLDKSGLPSDRFFAERPEGSVSTLKIQRTQQEDSAVYLCASSGQGRSTEAFFGQGTRLTVV.

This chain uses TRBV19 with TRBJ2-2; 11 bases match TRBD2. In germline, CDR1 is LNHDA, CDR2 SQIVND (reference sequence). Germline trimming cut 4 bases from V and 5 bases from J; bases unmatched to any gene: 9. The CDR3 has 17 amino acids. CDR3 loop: CASSTLKTSGKTGELFF. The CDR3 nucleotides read TGTGCCAGTAGTACCCTAAAGACTAGCGGGAAAACCGGGGAGCTGTTTTTT.

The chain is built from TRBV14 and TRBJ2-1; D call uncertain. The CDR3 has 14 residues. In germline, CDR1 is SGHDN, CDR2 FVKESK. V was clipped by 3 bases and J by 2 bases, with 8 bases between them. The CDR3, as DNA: TGTGCCAGCAGCCAGGGTCAGCCCTACAATGAGCAGTTCTTC. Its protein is CASSQGQPYNEQFF. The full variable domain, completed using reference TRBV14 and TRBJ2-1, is EAGVTQFPSHSVIEKGQTVTLRCDPISGHDNLYWYRRVMGKEIKFLLHFVKESKQDESGMPNNRFLAERTGGTYSTLKVQPAELEDSGVYFCASSQGQPYNEQFFGPGTRLTVL.

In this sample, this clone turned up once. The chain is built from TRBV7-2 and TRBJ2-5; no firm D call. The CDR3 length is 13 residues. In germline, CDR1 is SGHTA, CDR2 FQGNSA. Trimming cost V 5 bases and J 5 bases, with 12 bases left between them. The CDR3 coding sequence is TGTGCCAGCAGCCCGGGTCTTGGGGAGACCCAGTACTTC. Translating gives CASSPGLGETQYF.

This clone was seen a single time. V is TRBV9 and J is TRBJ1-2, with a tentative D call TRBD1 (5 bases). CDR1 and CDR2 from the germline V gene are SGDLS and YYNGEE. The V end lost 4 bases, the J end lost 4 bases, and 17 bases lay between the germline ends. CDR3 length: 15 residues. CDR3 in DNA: TGTGCCAGCAGCTCCGGGACCGCGAACGGCTATGGCTACACCTTC. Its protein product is CASSSGTANGYGYTF.

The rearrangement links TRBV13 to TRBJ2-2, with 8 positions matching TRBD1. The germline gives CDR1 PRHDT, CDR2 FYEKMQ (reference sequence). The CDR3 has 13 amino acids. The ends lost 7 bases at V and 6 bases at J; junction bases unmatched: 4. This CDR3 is CASTAGGPGELFF. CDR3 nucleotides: TGTGCCAGCACCGCAGGGGGCCCCGGGGAGCTGTTTTTT.

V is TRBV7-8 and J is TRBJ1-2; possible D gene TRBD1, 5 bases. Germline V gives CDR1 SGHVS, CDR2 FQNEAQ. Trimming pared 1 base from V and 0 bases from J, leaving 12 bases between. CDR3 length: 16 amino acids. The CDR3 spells CASSLGSGRANYGYTF. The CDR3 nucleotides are TGTGCCAGCAGCTTAGGGTCGGGCAGGGCTAACTATGGCTACACCTTC.

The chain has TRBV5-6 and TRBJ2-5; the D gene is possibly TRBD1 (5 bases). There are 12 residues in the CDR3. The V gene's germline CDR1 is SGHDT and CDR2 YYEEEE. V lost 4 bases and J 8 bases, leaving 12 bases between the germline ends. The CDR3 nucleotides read TGTGCCAGCAGCCGAGTGACAGACACCCAGTACTTC. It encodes CASSRVTDTQYF.

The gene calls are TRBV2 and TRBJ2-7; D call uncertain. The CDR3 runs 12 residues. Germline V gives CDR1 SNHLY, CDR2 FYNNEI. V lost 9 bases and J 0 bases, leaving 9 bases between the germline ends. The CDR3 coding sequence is TGTGCCAGTAGTTATAGCTCCTACGAGCAGTACTTC. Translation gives CASSYSSYEQYF.

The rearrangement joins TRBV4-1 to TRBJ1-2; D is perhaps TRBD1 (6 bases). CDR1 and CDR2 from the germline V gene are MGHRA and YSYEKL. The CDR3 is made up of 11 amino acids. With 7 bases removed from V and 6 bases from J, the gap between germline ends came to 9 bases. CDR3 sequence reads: CASTQGNGYTF. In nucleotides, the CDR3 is TGCGCCAGCACCCAGGGGAATGGCTACACCTTC.

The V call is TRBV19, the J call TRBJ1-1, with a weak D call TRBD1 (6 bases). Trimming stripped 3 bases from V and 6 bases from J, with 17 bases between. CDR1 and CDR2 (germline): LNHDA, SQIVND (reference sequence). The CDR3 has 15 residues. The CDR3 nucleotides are TGTGCCAGTAGTATTGGGGCCGGGGGGGCCGCTGAAGCTTTCTTT. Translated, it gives CASSIGAGGAAEAFF.